This TCR beta chain was captured in a study of cytomegalovirus exposure and HLA in healthy donors. General study findings and limits: The majority of TCR sequences were rare, yet some public TCRs appeared in many donors. Owing to their indistinguishability, certain V segments, notably TRBV6-2 and TRBV6-3, were excluded. Presence/absence analyses assumed roughly uniform sequencing depth across donors. The authors confirmed in vitro that a few CMV-associated chains were specific for CMV antigens.

As regards this clone: Its specificity is not known.

There are 16 residues in the CDR3. Per the germline V gene, CDR1 is SGHTA and CDR2 is FQGNSA. The V and J ends lost 3 bases and 6 bases respectively, with 18 bases between them. With 60 Vbeta and 13 Jbeta primers, the PCR was carried out. Repertoires were generated with immunoSEQ multiplex PCR, while TCRdb's copy carries only in-frame clones and drops some. The sample lists approximately 190,000 clones, 87% occurring once. The sequence was obtained from a boy aged 2 to 9 in good health and CMV-seronegative. Sequencing input: PBMCs. V and J are TRBV7-2 and TRBJ2-1; TRBD2 might be the D (8 bases). The CDR3 coding sequence is TGTGCCAGCAGCTTCGGGGGGGGGACAGTCGGCAATGAGCAGTTCTTC. It encodes CASSFGGGTVGNEQFF.